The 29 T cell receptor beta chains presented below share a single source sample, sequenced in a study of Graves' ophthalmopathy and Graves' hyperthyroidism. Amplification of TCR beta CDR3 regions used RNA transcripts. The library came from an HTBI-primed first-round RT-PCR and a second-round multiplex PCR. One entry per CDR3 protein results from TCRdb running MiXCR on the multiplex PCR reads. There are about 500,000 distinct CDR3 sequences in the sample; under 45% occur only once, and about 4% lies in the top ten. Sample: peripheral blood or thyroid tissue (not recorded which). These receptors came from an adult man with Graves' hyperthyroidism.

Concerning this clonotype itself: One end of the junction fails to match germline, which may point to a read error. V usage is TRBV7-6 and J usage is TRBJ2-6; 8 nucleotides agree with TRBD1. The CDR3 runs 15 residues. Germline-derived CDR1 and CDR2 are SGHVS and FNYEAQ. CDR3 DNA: TGTGCCAGCAGGGGCAGGGGGCCCGGGGCCAACGTCCTGGCTTTC. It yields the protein CASRGRGPGANVLAF.

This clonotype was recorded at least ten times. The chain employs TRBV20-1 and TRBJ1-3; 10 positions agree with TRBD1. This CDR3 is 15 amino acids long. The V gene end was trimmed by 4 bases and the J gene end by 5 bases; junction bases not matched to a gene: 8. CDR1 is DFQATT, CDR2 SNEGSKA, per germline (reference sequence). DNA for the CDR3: TGCAGTGCTATTCATCCGGGACAGGGGAGAAACACCATATATTTT. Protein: CSAIHPGQGRNTIYF.

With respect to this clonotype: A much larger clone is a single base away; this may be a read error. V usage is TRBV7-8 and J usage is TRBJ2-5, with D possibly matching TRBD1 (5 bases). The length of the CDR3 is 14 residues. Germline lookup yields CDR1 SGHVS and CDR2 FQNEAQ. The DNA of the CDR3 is TGTGCCAGCGGCTTAGTACAGGACCAAGAGACCCAGTACTTC. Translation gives CASGLVQDQETQYF.

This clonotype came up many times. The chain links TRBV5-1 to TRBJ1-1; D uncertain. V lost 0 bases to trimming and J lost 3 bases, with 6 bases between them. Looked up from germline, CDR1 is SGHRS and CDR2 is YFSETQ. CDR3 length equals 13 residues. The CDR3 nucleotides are TGCGCCAGCAGCTTGGGCGGGCACACTGAAGCTTTCTTT. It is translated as CASSLGGHTEAFF.

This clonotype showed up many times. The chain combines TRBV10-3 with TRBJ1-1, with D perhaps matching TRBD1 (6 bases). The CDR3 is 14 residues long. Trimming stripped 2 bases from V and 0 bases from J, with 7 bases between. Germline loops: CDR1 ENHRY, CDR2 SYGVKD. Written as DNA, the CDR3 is TGTGCCATCAGTGAGGACAGGATGAACACTGAAGCTTTCTTT. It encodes CAISEDRMNTEAFF.

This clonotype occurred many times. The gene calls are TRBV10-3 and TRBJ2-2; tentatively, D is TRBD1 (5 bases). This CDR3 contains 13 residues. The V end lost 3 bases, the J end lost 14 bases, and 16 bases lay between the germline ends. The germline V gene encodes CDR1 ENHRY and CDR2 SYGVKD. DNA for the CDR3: TGTGCCATCAGTGACTCTGGAACAGGCCGACTGTTTTTT. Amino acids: CAISDSGTGRLFF.

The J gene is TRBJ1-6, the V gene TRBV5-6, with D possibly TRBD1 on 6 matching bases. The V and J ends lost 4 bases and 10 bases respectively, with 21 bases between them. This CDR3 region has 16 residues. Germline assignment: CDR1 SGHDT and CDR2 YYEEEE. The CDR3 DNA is TGTGCCAGCAGCCGCACTAGCGGGGGCTTTAGATCACCCCTCCACTTT. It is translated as CASSRTSGGFRSPLHF.

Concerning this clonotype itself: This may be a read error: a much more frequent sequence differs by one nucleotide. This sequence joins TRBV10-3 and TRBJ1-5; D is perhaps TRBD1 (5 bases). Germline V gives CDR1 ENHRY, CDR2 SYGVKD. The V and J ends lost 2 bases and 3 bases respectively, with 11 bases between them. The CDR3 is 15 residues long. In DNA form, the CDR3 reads TGTGCCATCAGTGAGCCCCCCAGGGACAATCAGCCCCAGCATTTT. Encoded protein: CAISEPPRDNQPQHF.

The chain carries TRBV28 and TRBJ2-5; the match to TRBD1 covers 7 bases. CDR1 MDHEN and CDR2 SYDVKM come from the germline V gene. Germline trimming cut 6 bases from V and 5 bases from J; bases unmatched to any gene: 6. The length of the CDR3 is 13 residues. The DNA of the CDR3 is TGTGCCAGCAGAAAGACAGGGACGGAGACCCAGTACTTC. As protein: CASRKTGTETQYF.

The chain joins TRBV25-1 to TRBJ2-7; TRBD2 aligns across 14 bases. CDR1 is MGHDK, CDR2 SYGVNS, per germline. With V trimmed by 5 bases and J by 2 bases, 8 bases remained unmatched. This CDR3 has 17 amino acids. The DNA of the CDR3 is TGTGCCAGCAGTAAGGGACTAGCGGGAGTCGGCGCCTACGAGCAGTACTTC. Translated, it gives CASSKGLAGVGAYEQYF.

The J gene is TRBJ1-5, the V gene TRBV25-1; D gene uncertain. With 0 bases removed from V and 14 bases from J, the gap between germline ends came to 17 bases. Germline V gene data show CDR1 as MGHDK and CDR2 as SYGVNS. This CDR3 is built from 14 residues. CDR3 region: CASSEYVFGSYEHF. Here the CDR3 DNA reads TGTGCCAGCAGTGAATATGTATTCGGTTCCTACGAGCATTTT.

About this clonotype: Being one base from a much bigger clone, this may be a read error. DNA for the CDR3: TGTGCCAGCGGTGAAGAAGGGGGACCAAACTATGGCTACACCTTC. Translated: CASGEEGGPNYGYTF. The chain combines TRBV6-1 with TRBJ1-2, with a tentative D call TRBD1 (6 bases). This CDR3 has 15 amino acids. Per germline, CDR1 MNHNS and CDR2 SASEGT.

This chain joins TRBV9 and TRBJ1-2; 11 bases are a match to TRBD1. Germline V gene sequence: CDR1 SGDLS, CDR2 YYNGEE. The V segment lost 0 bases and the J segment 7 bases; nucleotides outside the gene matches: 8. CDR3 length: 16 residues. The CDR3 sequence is CASSVAGQGAERGYTF. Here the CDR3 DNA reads TGTGCCAGCAGCGTAGCTGGACAGGGGGCAGAGCGTGGCTACACCTTC.

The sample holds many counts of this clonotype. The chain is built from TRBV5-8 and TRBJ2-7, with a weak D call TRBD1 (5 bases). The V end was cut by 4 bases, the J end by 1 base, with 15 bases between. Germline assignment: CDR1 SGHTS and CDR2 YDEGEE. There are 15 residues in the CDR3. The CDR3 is CASSKCCDSSYEQYF. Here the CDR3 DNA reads TGTGCCAGCAGCAAATGTTGCGACAGTTCCTACGAGCAGTACTTC.

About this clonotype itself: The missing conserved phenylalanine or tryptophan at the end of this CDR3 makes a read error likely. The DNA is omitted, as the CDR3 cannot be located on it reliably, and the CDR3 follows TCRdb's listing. CDR3 sequence reads: CSVGQGME. This chain joins TRBV29-1 and TRBJ1-3; the DNA was not compared with TRBD1, the D call given in the table. The CDR3 adds up to 8 amino acids, both ends counted. Germline CDR1 is SQVTM and CDR2 is ANQGSEA.

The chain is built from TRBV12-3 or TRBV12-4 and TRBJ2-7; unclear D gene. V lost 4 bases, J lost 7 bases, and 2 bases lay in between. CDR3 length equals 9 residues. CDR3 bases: TGTGCCAGCAGTTCGGAGCAGTACTTC. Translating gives CASSSEQYF.

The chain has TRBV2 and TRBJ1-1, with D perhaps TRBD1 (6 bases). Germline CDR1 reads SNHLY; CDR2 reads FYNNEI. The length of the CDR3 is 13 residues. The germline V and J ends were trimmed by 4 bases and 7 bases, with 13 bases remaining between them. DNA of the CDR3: TGTGCCAGCAGTGGGGGGCAATTTAATGAAGCTTTCTTT. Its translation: CASSGGQFNEAFF.

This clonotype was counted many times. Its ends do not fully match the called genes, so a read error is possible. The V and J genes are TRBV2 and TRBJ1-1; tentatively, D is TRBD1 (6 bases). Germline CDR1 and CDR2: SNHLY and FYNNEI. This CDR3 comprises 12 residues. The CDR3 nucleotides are TGTTCCAGCAGGGGTCTGTGGTCTGAAGCTTTCTTT. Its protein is CSSRGLWSEAFF.

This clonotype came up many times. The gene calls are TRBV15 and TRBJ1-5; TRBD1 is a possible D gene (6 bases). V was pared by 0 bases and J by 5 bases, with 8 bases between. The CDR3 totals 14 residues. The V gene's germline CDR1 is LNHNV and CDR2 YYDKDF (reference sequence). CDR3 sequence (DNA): TGTGCCACCAGCAGAGATAAGGGGGATCAGCCCCAGCATTTT. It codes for CATSRDKGDQPQHF.

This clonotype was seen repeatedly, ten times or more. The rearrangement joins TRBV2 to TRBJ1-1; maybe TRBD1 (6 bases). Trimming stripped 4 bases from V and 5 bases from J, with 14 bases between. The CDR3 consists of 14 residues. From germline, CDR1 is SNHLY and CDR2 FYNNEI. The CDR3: CASSGDTQVTEAFF. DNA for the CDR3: TGTGCCAGCAGTGGGGACACCCAGGTGACTGAAGCTTTCTTT.

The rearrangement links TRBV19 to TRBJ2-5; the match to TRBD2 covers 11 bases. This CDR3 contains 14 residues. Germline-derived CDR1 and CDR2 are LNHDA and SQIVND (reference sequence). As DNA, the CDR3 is TGTGCTAGAGATTTACTAGCGGGAGACGAGACCCAGTACTTC. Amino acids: CARDLLAGDETQYF. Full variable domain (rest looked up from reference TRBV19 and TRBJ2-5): DGGITQSPKYLFRKEGQNVTLSCEQNLNHDAMYWYRQDPGQGLRLIYYSQIVNDFQKGDIAEGYSVSREKKESFPLTVTSAQKNPTAFYLCARDLLAGDETQYFGPGTRLLVL.

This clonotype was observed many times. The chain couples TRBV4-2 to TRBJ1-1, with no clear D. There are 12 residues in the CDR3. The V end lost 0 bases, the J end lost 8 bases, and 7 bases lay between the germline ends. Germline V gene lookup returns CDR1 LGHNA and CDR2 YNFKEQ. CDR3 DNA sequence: TGTGCCAGCAGCCAAGAGGGATTGGAAGCTTTCTTT. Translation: CASSQEGLEAFF.

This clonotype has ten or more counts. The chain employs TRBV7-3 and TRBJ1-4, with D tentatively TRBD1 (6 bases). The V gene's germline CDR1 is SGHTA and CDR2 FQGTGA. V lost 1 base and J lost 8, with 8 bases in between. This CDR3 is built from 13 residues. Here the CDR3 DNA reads TGTGCCAGCAGCTTAATGCAGGGGGAAAAACTGTTTTTT. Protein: CASSLMQGEKLFF.

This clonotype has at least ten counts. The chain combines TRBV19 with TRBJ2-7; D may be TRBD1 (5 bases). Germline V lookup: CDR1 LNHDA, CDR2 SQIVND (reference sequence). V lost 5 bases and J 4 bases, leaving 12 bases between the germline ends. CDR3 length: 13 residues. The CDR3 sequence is CASSDSVVYEQYF. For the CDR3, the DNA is TGTGCCAGTAGTGACAGTGTGGTTTACGAGCAGTACTTC.

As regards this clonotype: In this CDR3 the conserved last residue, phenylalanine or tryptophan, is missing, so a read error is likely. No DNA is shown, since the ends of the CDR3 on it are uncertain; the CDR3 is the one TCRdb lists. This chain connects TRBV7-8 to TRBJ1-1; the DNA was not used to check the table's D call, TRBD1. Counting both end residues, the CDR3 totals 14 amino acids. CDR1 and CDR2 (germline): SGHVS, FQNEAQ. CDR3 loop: CASSLLGGTGHCQS.

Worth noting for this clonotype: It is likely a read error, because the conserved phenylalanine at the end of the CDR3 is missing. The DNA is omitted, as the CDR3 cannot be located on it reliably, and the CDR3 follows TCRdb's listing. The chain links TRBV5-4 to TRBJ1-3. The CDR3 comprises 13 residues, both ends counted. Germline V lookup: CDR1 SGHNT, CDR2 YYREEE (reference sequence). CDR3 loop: CASSPHSGNTIYL.

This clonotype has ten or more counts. Written as DNA, the CDR3 is TGTGCCAGCAGCCGAAGACAGGGGGCGGATGGCTATGGCTACACCTTC. Translating it yields CASSRRQGADGYGYTF. The chain uses TRBV2 and TRBJ1-2; 10 nucleotides line up with TRBD1. This CDR3 comprises 16 residues. Germline CDR1 reads SNHLY; CDR2 reads FYNNEI. With V trimmed by 6 bases and J by 4 bases, 11 bases remained unmatched.

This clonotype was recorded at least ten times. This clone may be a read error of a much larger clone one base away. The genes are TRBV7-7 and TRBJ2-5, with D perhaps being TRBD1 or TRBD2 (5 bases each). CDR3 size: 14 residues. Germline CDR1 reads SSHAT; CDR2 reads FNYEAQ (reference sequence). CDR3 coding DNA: TGTGCTAGCAGCGCACCGGGACCCCAAGAGACCCAGTACTTC. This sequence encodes CASSAPGPQETQYF.

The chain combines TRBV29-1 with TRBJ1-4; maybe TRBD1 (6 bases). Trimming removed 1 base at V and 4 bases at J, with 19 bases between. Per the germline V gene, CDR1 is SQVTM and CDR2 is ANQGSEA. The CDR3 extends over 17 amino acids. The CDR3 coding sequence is TGCAGCGTTGAAGTAAAGGGGGGAACAGGGAGTAATGAAAAACTGTTTTTT. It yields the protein CSVEVKGGTGSNEKLFF.